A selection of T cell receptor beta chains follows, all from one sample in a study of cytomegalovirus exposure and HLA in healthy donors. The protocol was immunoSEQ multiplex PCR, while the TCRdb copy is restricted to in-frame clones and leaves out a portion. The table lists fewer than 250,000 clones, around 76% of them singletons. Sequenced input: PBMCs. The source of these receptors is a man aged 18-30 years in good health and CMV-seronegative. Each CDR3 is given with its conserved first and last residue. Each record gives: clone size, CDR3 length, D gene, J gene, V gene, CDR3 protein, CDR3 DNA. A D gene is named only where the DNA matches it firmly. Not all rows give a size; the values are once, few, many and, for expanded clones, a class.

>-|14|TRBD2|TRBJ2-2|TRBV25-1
CASSEASGPGELFF
TGTGCCAGCAGTGAGGCTAGCGGTCCCGGGGAGCTGTTTTTT
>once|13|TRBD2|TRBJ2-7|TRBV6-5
CASRREVQYEQYF
TGTGCCAGCAGGCGGGAGGTTCAATACGAGCAGTACTTC
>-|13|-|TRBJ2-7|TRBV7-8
CASSLGTRDEQYF
TGTGCCAGCAGCTTAGGGACAAGGGACGAGCAGTACTTC
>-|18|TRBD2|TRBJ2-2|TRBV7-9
CASSPGTSGWANTGELFF
TGTGCCAGCAGCCCCGGGACTAGCGGATGGGCGAACACCGGGGAGCTGTTTTTT
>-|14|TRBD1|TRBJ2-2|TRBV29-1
CSARGQTNTGELFF
TGCAGCGCAAGGGGACAGACAAACACCGGGGAGCTGTTTTTT
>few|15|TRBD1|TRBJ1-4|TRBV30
CAWSVGRGIYEKLFF
TGTGCCTGGAGTGTAGGCAGGGGGATTTATGAAAAACTGTTTTTT
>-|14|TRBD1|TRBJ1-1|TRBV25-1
CASSGTGTVTEAFF
TGTGCCAGCAGTGGCACCGGGACAGTCACAGAAGCTTTCTTT
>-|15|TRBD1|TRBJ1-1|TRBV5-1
CASSLAPGTGSEAFF
TGCGCCAGCAGCTTGGCACCTGGGACAGGGAGTGAAGCTTTCTTT
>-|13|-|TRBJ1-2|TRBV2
CASSEWGGRGYTF
TGTGCCAGCAGTGAATGGGGGGGCCGTGGCTACACCTTC
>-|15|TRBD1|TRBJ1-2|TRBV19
CASSTLTGPYYGYTF
TGTGCCAGTAGCACGCTGACAGGGCCTTACTATGGCTACACCTTC
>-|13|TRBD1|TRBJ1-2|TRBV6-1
CASRRQGYYGYTF
TGTGCCAGCAGGCGACAGGGGTATTATGGCTACACCTTC
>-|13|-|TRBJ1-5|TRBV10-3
CAIRDSVNQPQHF
TGTGCCATCAGGGACAGTGTAAATCAGCCCCAGCATTTT
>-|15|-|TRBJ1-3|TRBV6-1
CANRDPTAGGNTIYF
TGTGCCAACAGAGACCCTACGGCAGGGGGAAACACCATATATTTT
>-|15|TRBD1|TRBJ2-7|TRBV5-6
CASSGDRGISYEQYF
TGTGCCAGCAGTGGGGACAGGGGGATTTCCTACGAGCAGTACTTC
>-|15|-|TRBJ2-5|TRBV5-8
CASSLEGQLQETQYF
TGTGCCAGCAGCTTGGAGGGACAATTGCAAGAGACCCAGTACTTC
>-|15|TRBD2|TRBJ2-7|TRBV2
CASDILAGGTYEQYF
TGTGCCAGCGATATCCTAGCGGGGGGAACCTACGAGCAGTACTTC
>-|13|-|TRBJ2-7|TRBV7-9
CASSSWEAYEQYF
TGTGCCAGCAGCTCCTGGGAGGCCTACGAGCAGTACTTC
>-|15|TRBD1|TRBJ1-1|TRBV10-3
CAIRPTGGSGTEAFF
TGTGCCATCAGACCGACAGGGGGAAGCGGGACTGAAGCTTTCTTT
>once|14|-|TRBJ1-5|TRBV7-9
CASSNQFSNQPQHF
TGTGCCAGTTCAAACCAGTTTAGCAATCAGCCCCAGCATTTT
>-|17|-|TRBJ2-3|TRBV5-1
CASSWRQVAGGTDTQYF
TGCGCCAGCAGCTGGCGGCAGGTGGCAGGGGGCACAGATACGCAGTATTTT
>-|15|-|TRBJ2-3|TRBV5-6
CASSRLVYLSDTQYF
TGTGCCAGCAGCCGACTAGTTTACTTGTCAGATACGCAGTATTTT
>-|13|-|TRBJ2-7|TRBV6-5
CASSWAGPYEQYF
TGTGCCAGCAGTTGGGCAGGTCCCTACGAGCAGTACTTC
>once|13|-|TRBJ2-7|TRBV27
CASSSLAVYEQYF
TGTGCCAGCAGTTCATTGGCAGTCTACGAGCAGTACTTC
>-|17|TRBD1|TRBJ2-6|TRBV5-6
CASNLGTGSSGANVLTF
TGTGCCAGCAACCTAGGGACAGGGAGCTCTGGGGCCAACGTCCTGACTTTC
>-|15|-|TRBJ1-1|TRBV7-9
CASSLGQGLGTEAFF
TGTGCCAGCAGCTTAGGGCAGGGGTTGGGCACTGAAGCTTTCTTT
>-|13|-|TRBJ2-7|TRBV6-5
CASTGNRGNEQYF
TGTGCCAGCACTGGCAATCGGGGAAACGAGCAGTACTTC
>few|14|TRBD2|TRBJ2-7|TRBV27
CASSRLAGGYEQYF
TGTGCCAGCAGCCGACTAGCGGGCGGTTACGAGCAGTACTTC
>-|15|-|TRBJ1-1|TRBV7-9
CTSSLGAVGDTEAFF
TGTACCAGCAGCTTAGGGGCAGTGGGTGACACTGAAGCTTTCTTT
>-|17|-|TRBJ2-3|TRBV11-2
CASSFSVGSGIGDTQYF
TGTGCCAGCAGCTTTAGTGTGGGTTCGGGGATTGGGGATACGCAGTATTTT
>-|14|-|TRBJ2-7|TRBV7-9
CASRGQGFPYEQYF
TGTGCCAGCAGAGGGCAGGGATTCCCCTACGAGCAGTACTTC
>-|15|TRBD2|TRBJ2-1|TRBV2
CASRGTSGSSNEQFF
TGTGCCAGCAGGGGGACTAGCGGGAGTTCAAATGAGCAGTTCTTC